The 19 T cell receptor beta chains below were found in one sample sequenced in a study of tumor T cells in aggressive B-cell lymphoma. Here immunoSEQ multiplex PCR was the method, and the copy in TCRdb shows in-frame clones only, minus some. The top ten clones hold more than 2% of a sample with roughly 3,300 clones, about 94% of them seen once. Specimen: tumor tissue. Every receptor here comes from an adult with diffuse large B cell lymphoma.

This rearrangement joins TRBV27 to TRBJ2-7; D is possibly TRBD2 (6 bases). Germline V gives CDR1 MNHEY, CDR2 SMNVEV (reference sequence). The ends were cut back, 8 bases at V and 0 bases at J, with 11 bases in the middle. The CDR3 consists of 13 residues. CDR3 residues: CASRPTSSYEQYF. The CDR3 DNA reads TGTGCCAGCCGACCGACTAGCTCCTACGAGCAGTACTTC.

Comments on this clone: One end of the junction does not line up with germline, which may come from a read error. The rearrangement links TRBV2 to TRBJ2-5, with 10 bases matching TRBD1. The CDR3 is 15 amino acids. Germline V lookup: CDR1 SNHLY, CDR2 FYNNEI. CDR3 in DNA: TGTGCTAGCAGGAGGGACAGGGGAGTGGGGGAGACCCAGTACTTC. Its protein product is CASRRDRGVGETQYF.

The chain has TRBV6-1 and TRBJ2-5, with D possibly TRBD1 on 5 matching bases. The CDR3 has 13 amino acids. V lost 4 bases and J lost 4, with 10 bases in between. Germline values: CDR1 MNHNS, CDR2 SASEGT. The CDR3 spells CASSGTRVETQYF. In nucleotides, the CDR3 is TGTGCCAGCAGTGGGACAAGAGTAGAGACCCAGTACTTC.

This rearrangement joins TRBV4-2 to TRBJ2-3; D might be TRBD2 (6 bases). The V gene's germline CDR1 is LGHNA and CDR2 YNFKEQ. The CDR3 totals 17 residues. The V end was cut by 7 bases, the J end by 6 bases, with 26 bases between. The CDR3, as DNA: TGTGCCAGCATGCCGACCGAGAGCAGGCGGGGCGGGGATACGCAGTATTTT. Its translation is CASMPTESRRGGDTQYF.

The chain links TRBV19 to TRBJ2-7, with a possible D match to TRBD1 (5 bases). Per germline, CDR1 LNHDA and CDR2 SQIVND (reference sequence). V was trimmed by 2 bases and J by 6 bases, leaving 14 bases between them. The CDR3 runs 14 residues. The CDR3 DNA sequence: TGTGCCAGTAGTATATCCAGGGAATGGGGCGAGCAGTACTTC. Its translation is CASSISREWGEQYF.

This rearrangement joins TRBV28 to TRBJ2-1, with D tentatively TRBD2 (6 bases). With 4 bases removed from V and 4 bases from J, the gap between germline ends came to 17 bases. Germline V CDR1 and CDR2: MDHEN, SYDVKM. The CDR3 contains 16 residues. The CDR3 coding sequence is TGTGCCAGCAGTTACGGAGGGGTAGCAGGTTACAATGAGCAGTTCTTC. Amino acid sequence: CASSYGGVAGYNEQFF. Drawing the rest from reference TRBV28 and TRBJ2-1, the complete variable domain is DVKVTQSSRYLVKRTGEKVFLECVQDMDHENMFWYRQDPGLGLRLIYFSYDVKMKEKGDIPEGYSVSREKKERFSLILESASTNQTSMYLCASSYGGVAGYNEQFFGPGTRLTVL.

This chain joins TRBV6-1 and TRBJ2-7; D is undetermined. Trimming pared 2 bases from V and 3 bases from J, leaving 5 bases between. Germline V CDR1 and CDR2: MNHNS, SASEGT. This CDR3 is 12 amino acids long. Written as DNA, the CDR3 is TGTGCCAGCAGTGAAACTTTCTACGAGCAGTACTTC. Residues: CASSETFYEQYF.

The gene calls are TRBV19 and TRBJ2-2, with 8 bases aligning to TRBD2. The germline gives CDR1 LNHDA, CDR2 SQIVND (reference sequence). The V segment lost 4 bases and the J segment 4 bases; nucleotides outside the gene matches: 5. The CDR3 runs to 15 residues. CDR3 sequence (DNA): TGTGCCAGTAGTAGACCAGCGGGAGTCACCGGGGAGCTGTTTTTT. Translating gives CASSRPAGVTGELFF.

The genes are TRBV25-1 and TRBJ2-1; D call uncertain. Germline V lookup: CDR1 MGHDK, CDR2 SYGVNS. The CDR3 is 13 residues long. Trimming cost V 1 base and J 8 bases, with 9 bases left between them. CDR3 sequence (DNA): TGTGCCAGCAGTGAATTAATCTCCGATGAGCAGTTCTTC. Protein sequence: CASSELISDEQFF.

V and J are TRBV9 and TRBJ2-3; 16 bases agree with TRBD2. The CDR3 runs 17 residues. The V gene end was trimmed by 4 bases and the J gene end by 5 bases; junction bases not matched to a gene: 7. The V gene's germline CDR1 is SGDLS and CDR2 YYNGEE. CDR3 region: CASSFGTSGRAGDTQYF. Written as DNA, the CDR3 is TGTGCCAGCAGCTTCGGGACTAGCGGGAGGGCCGGAGATACGCAGTATTTT.

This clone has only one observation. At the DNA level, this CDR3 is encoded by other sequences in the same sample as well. This chain's CDR3 is CASSTGQFSYEQYF. The DNA of the CDR3 is TGTGCCAGCAGCACCGGACAGTTCTCCTACGAGCAGTACTTC. The chain recombines TRBV13 with TRBJ2-7; possibly TRBD1 for D (6 bases). Per the germline V gene, CDR1 is PRHDT and CDR2 is FYEKMQ (reference sequence). This CDR3 is 14 amino acids long. V dropped 5 bases and J dropped 0 bases, with 11 bases sitting between them.

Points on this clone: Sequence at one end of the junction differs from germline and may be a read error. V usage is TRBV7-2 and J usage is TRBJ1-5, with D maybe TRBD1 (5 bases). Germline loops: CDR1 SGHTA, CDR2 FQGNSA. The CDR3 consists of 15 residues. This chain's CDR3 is CASSSTRAGDQPQHF. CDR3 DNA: TGTGCCAGCAGTTCCACCCGGGCGGGGGATCAGCCTCAGCATTTT. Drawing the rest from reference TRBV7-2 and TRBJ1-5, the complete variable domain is GAGVSQSPSNKVTEKGKDVELRCDPISGHTALYWYRQSLGQGLEFLIYFQGNSAPDKSGLPSDRFSAERTGGSVSTLTIQRTQQEDSAVYLCASSSTRAGDQPQHFGDGTRLSIL.

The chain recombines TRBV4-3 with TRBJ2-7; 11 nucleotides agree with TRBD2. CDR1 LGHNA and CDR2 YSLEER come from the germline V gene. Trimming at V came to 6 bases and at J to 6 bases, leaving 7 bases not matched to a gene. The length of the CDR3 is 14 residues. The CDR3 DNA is TGCGCCAGCAGTCGAACTAGCGGGAGTCGCGAGCAGTACTTC. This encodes CASSRTSGSREQYF.

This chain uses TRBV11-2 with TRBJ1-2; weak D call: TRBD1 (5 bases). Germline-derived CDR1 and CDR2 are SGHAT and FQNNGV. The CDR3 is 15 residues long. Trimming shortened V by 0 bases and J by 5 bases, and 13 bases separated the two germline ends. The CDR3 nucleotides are TGTGCCAGCAGCTTAGATAGGGGCCAGATTTATGGCTACACCTTC. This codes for CASSLDRGQIYGYTF.

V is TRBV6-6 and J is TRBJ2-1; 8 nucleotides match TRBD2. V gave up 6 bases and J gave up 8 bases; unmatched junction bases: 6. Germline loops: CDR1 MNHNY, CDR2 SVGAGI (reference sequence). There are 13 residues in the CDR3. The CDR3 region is CASRGLALDEQFF. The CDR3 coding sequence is TGTGCCAGCAGAGGACTAGCTCTCGATGAGCAGTTCTTC.

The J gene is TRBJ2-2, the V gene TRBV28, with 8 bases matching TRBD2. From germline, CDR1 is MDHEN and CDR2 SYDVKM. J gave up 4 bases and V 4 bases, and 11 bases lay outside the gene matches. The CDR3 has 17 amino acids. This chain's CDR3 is CASSSPGGSGITGELFF. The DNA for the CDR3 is TGTGCCAGCAGTTCCCCCGGGGGTAGCGGGATCACCGGGGAGCTGTTTTTT.

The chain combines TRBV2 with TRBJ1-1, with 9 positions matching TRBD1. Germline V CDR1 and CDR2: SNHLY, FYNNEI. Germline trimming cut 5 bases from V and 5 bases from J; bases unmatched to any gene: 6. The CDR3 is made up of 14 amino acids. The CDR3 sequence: CASSRGTGRTEAFF. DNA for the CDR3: TGTGCCAGCAGTCGAGGGACAGGGAGGACTGAAGCTTTCTTT.

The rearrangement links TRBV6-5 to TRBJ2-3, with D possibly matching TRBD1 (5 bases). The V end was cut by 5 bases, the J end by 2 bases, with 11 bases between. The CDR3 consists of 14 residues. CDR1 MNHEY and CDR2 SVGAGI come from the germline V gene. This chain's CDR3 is CASSLRQTTDTQYF. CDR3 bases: TGTGCCAGCAGTCTGCGACAGACCACAGATACGCAGTATTTT.

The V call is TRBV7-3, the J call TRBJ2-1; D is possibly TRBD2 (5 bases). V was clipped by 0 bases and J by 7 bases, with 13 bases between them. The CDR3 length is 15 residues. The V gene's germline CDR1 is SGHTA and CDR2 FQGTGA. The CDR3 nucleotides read TGTGCCAGCAGCTTAACTAGCGACACTGGGAATGAGCAGTTCTTC. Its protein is CASSLTSDTGNEQFF.